The 23 T cell receptor beta chains below come from one sample, sequenced in a study of T-cell memory formation after mild COVID-19. MiXCR, applied by TCRdb to the 5' RACE reads, yields one record per CDR3 protein. This table holds about 60,000 distinct CDR3 sequences, 9% to 15% found once. The sample was PBMCs or a T cell subset sorted from them (not recorded which). The source of these receptors is a young man who had mild COVID-19 (a few samples of this study predate the infection). Cell type and time point are not known.

This chain links TRBV12-3 or TRBV12-4 with TRBJ2-5; D is ambiguous. The V end lost 3 bases, the J end lost 5 bases, and 7 bases lay between the germline ends. The CDR3 length is 12 residues. The CDR3 region has the DNA TGTGCCAGCAGTTTGGTGGCGGAGACCCAGTACTTC. This translates into CASSLVAETQYF.

This clonotype has just a few counts. The chain uses TRBV24-1 and TRBJ2-3, with 13 bases aligning to TRBD2. Germline assignment: CDR1 KGHDR and CDR2 SFDVKD. This CDR3 comprises 16 residues. V lost 0 bases to trimming and J lost 6 bases; unmatched junction nucleotides: 2. The CDR3 spells CATSDLGLAGADTQYF. Written as DNA, the CDR3 is TGTGCCACCAGTGATTTGGGACTAGCGGGGGCGGATACGCAGTATTTT.

In this sample, this clonotype turned up many times. J is TRBJ2-2 and V is TRBV12-3 or TRBV12-4; the D is unclear. This CDR3 region has 13 residues. Trimming took 3 bases from V and 6 from J, leaving 8 bases between them. The CDR3: CASSFRVSGELFF. The CDR3 region has the DNA TGTGCCAGCAGTTTCCGGGTATCCGGGGAGCTGTTTTTT.

V gene TRBV21-1 combines with J gene TRBJ2-7. TRBV21-1 is a known pseudogene. The length of the CDR3 is 13 residues. Here the CDR3 DNA reads TGTGCCAGCAGTCTGACGGCCGCCTACGAGCAGTACTTC. Protein product: CASSLTAAYEQYF.

This clonotype has a count of ten or more. The chain combines TRBV5-4 with TRBJ2-1, with D uncertain. V shed 4 bases and J shed 9 bases, with 11 bases lying between them. Germline V gene data show CDR1 as SGHNT and CDR2 as YYREEE (reference sequence). The CDR3 runs to 12 residues. In DNA, the CDR3 is TGTGCCAGCAGCGACGAGAATGTTGAGCAGTTCTTC. This codes for CASSDENVEQFF. Variable domain in full (rest from reference TRBV5-4 and TRBJ2-1): ETGVTQSPTHLIKTRGQQVTLRCSSQSGHNTVSWYQQALGQGPQFIFQYYREEENGRGNFPPRFSGLQFPNYSSELNVNALELDDSALYLCASSDENVEQFFGPGTRLTVL.

This clonotype was counted only a few times. The chain joins TRBV20-1 to TRBJ2-7; 9 bases fit TRBD1. V lost 3 bases to trimming and J lost 2 bases; unmatched junction nucleotides: 5. This CDR3 contains 14 residues. Germline V gives CDR1 DFQATT, CDR2 SNEGSKA (reference sequence). The CDR3 DNA reads as TGCAGTGCTAGGGGGGACAGGGCCCCCTACGAGCAGTACGTC. It yields the protein CSARGDRAPYEQYV.

This clonotype appeared many times. The chain couples TRBV27 to TRBJ1-6; 11 bases match TRBD1. This CDR3 region has 17 residues. Looked up from germline, CDR1 is MNHEY and CDR2 is SMNVEV (reference sequence). V lost 5 bases and J lost 10; bases outside the gene matches: 13. CDR3 sequence reads: CASSPDRGRGGLSPLHF. In DNA form, the CDR3 reads TGTGCCAGCAGTCCGGACAGGGGGCGCGGAGGCTTGTCACCCCTCCACTTT.

This clonotype was found a few times. The V gene is TRBV2, the J gene TRBJ1-2; the match to TRBD1 covers 12 bases. CDR1 is SNHLY, CDR2 FYNNEI, per germline. This CDR3 comprises 17 residues. V lost 6 bases and J lost 0; bases outside the gene matches: 8. CDR3 DNA: TGTGCCAGCAGCCGGGGACAGGGGGCCCTAGCTAACTATGGCTACACCTTC. Amino acids: CASSRGQGALANYGYTF.

This clonotype has a handful of counts. The chain uses TRBV7-9 and TRBJ1-5; tentatively, D is TRBD1 (5 bases). CDR1 and CDR2 (germline): SEHNR, FQNEAQ (reference sequence). The V end lost 6 bases, the J end lost 7 bases, and 13 bases lay between the germline ends. The CDR3 covers 13 residues. Here the CDR3 DNA reads TGTGCCAGCAGTCCAGGACAATCGCAGCCCCAGCATTTT. It is translated as CASSPGQSQPQHF.

The gene calls are TRBV20-1 and TRBJ1-2; TRBD1 matches at 12 bases. V trimming: 3 bases; J trimming: 8 bases; junction bases outside the gene matches: 19. CDR1 and CDR2 (germline): DFQATT, SNEGSKA (reference sequence). This CDR3 has 18 amino acids. The CDR3: CSARDYRDRGLSRKGYTF. CDR3 DNA: TGCAGTGCTAGGGATTACCGGGACAGGGGGCTATCTAGAAAGGGCTACACCTTC.

This clonotype was seen a handful of times. The chain carries TRBV3-1 and TRBJ1-2, with 7 bases identical to TRBD1. Germline CDR1 and CDR2: LGHDT and YNNKEL (reference sequence). The V gene end was trimmed by 3 bases and the J gene end by 7 bases; junction bases not matched to a gene: 11. CDR3 size: 15 residues. The DNA for the CDR3 is TGTGCCAGCAGCCACCGGGACAGCGGATTATTTGGCTACACCTTC. Translating gives CASSHRDSGLFGYTF.

This sequence joins TRBV11-3 and TRBJ1-1; D possibly corresponds to TRBD1 (5 bases). The germline V gene has CDR1 SGHNT and CDR2 YENEEA. The ends were cut back, 4 bases at V and 1 base at J, with 13 bases in the middle. The CDR3 is 15 amino acids. CDR3 nucleotides: TGTGCCAGCAGCTCAACCGGGACGGAGAACACTGAAGCTTTCTTT. Its protein product is CASSSTGTENTEAFF.

This clonotype appeared once. Mismatch with germline at one junction end may stem from a read error. V usage is TRBV30 and J usage is TRBJ2-3, with D perhaps being TRBD1 or TRBD2 (6 bases each). The CDR3 runs 13 residues. Germline V gives CDR1 GTSNPN, CDR2 SVGIG (reference sequence). The CDR3, as DNA: TGTGCCCGGAGAGGGGGACTCACAGATACGCAGTATTTT. Its protein product is CARRGGLTDTQYF. The whole variable domain, remainder taken from reference TRBV30 and TRBJ2-3, is SQTIHQWPATLVQPVGSPLSLECTVEGTSNPNLYWYRQAAGRGLQLLFYSVGIGQISSEVPQNLSASRPQDRQFILSSKKLLLSDSGFYLCARRGGLTDTQYFGPGTRLTVL.

This chain links TRBV4-1 with TRBJ2-3; 12 bases fit TRBD2. This CDR3 is 18 amino acids long. Germline values: CDR1 MGHRA, CDR2 YSYEKL. V lost 4 bases, J lost 6 bases, and 14 bases stayed unmatched. The CDR3 is CASSLTPGLAGLVDTQYF. The CDR3 DNA follows: TGCGCCAGCAGCCTGACCCCCGGACTAGCGGGGCTAGTGGATACGCAGTATTTT.

CDR3 protein: CASTETGWRGTEAFF. The CDR3 DNA reads as TGCGCCAGCACCGAGACAGGCTGGAGGGGCACTGAAGCTTTCTTT. The chain links TRBV5-1 to TRBJ1-1, with a possible D match to TRBD1 (6 bases). Trimming shortened V by 6 bases and J by 4 bases, and 19 bases separated the two germline ends. Per germline, CDR1 SGHRS and CDR2 YFSETQ. This CDR3 has 15 residues. Using reference TRBV5-1 and TRBJ1-1 for the parts outside the CDR3, the full variable domain is KAGVTQTPRYLIKTRGQQVTLSCSPISGHRSVSWYQQTPGQGLQFLFEYFSETQRNKGNFPGRFSGRQFSNSRSEMNVSTLELGDSALYLCASTETGWRGTEAFFGQGTRLTVV.

In this sample, this clonotype turned up many times. V usage is TRBV7-2 and J usage is TRBJ2-2; D could derive from TRBD1 or TRBD2 (5 bases each). Germline CDR1 is SGHTA and CDR2 is FQGNSA. The CDR3 contains 17 residues. V shed 6 bases and J shed 1 base, with 18 bases lying between them. CDR3 coding DNA: TGTGCCAGCAGGTCGTTTGGGACGGATCTGAACACCGGGGAGCTGTTTTTT. This encodes CASRSFGTDLNTGELFF.

This chain connects TRBV27 to TRBJ1-1; possible D gene TRBD1, 5 bases. CDR3 length equals 13 residues. Germline loops: CDR1 MNHEY, CDR2 SMNVEV (reference sequence). V was cut by 3 bases and J by 11 bases, with 16 bases left in between. CDR3 nucleotide sequence: TGTGCCAGCAGTTTGGTACTCGGGGCCGTGGCTTTCTTT. This gives the protein CASSLVLGAVAFF.

This clonotype was recorded at least ten times. The J gene is TRBJ2-7, the V gene TRBV29-1; TRBD1 might be the D (6 bases). CDR3 length equals 13 residues. Between the trimmed V and J ends, which lost 5 bases and 1 base, there was a span of 12 bases. Germline V gene sequence: CDR1 SQVTM, CDR2 ANQGSEA. The CDR3 coding sequence is TGCAGCGTTTCCAATACAGGGTCCTACGAGCAGTACGTC. Translated, it gives CSVSNTGSYEQYV.

Many counts were recorded for this clonotype. The chain recombines TRBV20-1 with TRBJ2-3, with 7 bases matching TRBD1. J gave up 4 bases and V 0 bases, and 10 bases lay outside the gene matches. The germline V gene encodes CDR1 DFQATT and CDR2 SNEGSKA (reference sequence). This CDR3 contains 16 residues. CDR3 protein: CSARDLRTGGADTQYF. CDR3 DNA: TGCAGTGCTAGAGATCTGCGGACAGGCGGTGCAGATACGCAGTATTTT.

This chain uses TRBV4-2 with TRBJ2-7; D gene ambiguous. There are 14 residues in the CDR3. Trimming took off 0 bases at V and 2 bases at J, with 8 bases between the two ends. Germline CDR1 and CDR2: LGHNA and YNFKEQ. The CDR3 DNA follows: TGTGCCAGCAGCCAAGAGGTCCCAACCTACGAGCAGTACTTC. It codes for CASSQEVPTYEQYF.

In its sample, this clonotype was seen a few times. The J gene is TRBJ2-3, the V gene TRBV7-2; 9 bases line up with TRBD2. CDR3 length equals 15 residues. The trim removed 1 base at V and 6 bases at J, leaving 5 bases unmatched. The germline gives CDR1 SGHTA, CDR2 FQGNSA. CDR3 residues: CASSLVRAGGDTQYF. CDR3 in DNA: TGTGCCAGCAGCTTAGTTCGAGCGGGGGGCGATACGCAGTATTTT.

The chain links TRBV6-5 to TRBJ2-6, with D unclear. The germline gives CDR1 MNHEY, CDR2 SVGAGI. The V end was cut by 7 bases, the J end by 0 bases, with 4 bases between. The CDR3 is 13 residues long. The CDR3 sequence: CASIGSGANVLTF. CDR3 DNA sequence: TGTGCCAGCATTGGCTCTGGGGCCAACGTCCTGACTTTC.

This clonotype was observed a handful of times. V usage is TRBV6-4 and J usage is TRBJ2-3; D not certain. The germline V gene encodes CDR1 MRHNA and CDR2 SNTAGT. The V end lost 0 bases, the J end lost 2 bases, and 3 bases lay between the germline ends. This CDR3 region has 13 residues. This CDR3 reads CASSDSTTDTQYF. The DNA for the CDR3 is TGTGCCAGCAGTGACTCGACCACAGATACGCAGTATTTT.